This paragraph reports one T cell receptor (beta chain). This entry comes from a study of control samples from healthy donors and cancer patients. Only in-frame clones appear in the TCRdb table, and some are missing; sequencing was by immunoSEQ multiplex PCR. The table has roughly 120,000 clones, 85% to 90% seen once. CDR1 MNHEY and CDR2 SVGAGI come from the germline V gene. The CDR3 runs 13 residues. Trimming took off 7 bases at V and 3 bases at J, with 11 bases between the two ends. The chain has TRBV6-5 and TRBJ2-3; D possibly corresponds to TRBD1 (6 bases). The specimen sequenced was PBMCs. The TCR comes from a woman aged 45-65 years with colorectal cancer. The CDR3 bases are TGTGCCAGCACCTCGAGGGGGACAGATACGCAGTATTTT. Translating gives CASTSRGTDTQYF.